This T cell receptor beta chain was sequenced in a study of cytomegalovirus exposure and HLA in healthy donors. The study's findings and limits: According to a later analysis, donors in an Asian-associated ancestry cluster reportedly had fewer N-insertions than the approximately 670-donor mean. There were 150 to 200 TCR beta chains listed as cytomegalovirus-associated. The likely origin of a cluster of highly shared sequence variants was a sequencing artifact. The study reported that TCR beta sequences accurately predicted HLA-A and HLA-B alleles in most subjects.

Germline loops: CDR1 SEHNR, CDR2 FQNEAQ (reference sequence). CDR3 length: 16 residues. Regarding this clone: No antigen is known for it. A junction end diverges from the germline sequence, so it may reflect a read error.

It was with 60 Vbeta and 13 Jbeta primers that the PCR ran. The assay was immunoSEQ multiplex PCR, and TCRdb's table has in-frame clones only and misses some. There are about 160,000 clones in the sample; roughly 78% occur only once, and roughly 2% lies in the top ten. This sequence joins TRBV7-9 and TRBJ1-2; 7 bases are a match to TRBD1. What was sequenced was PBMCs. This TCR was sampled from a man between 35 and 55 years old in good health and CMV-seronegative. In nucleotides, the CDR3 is TGTTCCAGCAGCTATAAAAACCAGGGGGATTCTGTTCGCTACACCTTC. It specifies CSSSYKNQGDSVRYTF. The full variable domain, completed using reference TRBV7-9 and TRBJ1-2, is DTGVSQNPRHKITKRGQNVTFRCDPISEHNRLYWYRQTLGQGPEFLTYFQNEAQLEKSRLLSDRFSAERPKGSFSTLEIQRTEQGDSAMYLCSSSYKNQGDSVRYTFGSGTRLTVV.